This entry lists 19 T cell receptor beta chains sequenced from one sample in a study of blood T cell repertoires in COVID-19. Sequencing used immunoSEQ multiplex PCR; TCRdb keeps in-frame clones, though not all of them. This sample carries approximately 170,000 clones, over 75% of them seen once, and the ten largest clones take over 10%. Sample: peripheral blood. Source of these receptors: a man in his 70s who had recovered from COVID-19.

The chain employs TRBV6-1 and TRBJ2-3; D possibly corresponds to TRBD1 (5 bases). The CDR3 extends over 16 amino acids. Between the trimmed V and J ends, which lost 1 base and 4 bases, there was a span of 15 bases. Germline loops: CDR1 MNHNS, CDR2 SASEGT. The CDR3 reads CASSEDQGSYSDTQYF. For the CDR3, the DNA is TGTGCCAGCAGTGAAGATCAGGGCAGCTATTCAGATACGCAGTATTTT.

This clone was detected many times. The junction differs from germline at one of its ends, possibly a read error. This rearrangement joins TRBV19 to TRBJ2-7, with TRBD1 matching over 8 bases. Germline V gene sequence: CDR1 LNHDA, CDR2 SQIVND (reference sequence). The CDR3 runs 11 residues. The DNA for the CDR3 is TGTGCCAGTAGTATTGAGGACAGGGTGGTCTTC. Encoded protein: CASSIEDRVVF. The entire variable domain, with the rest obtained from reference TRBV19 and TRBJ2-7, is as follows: DGGITQSPKYLFRKEGQNVTLSCEQNLNHDAMYWYRQDPGQGLRLIYYSQIVNDFQKGDIAEGYSVSREKKESFPLTVTSAQKNPTAFYLCASSIEDRVVFGPGTRLTVT.

CDR3 nucleotide sequence: TGTGCCTGGGATTTCGGGCTAGCGGGAAATGAGCAGTTCTTC. Translating it yields CAWDFGLAGNEQFF. J is TRBJ2-1 and V is TRBV30; 9 bases match TRBD2. The CDR3 loop spans 14 amino acids. Germline lookup yields CDR1 GTSNPN and CDR2 SVGIG (reference sequence). V trimming: 5 bases; J trimming: 7 bases; junction bases outside the gene matches: 9.

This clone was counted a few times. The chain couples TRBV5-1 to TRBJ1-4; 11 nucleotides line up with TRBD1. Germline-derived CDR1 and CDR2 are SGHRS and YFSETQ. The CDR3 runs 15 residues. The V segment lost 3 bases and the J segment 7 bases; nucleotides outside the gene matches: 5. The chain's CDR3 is CASSSGTGGPEKLFF. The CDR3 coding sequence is TGCGCCAGCAGCTCGGGGACAGGGGGACCTGAAAAACTGTTTTTT.

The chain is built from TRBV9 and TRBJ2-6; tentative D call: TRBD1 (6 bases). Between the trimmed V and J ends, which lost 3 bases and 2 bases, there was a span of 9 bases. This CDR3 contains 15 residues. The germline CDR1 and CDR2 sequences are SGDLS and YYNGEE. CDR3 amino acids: CASSGTGPGANVLTF. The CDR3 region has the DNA TGTGCCAGCAGCGGAACAGGGCCTGGGGCCAACGTCCTGACTTTC.

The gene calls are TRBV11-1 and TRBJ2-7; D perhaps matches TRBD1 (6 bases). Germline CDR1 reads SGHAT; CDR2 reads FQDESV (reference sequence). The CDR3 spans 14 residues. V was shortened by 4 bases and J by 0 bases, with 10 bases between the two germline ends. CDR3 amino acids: CASSWDIYSYEQYF. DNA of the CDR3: TGTGCCAGCAGCTGGGACATTTACTCCTACGAGCAGTACTTC.

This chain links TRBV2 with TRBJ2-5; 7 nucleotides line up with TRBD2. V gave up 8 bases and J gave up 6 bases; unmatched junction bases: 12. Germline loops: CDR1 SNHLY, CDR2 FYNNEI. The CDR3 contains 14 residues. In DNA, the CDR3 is TGTGCCAGCTCCGACCGGGACTATAGAAAGACCCAGTACTTC. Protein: CASSDRDYRKTQYF.

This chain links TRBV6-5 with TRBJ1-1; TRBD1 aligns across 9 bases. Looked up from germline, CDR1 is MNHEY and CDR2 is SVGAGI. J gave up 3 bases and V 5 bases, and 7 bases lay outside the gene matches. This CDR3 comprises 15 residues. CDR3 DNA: TGTGCCAGCAGTCCCGGGGGACAGGGATACACTGAAGCTTTCTTT. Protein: CASSPGGQGYTEAFF.

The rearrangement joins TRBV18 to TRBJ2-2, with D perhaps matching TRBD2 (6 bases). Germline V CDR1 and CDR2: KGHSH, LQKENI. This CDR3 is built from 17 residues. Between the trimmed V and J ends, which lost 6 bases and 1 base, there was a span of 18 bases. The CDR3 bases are TGTGCCAGCTCTCAAATTCGGGTAGCGGAGAACACCGGGGAGCTGTTTTTT. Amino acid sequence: CASSQIRVAENTGELFF.

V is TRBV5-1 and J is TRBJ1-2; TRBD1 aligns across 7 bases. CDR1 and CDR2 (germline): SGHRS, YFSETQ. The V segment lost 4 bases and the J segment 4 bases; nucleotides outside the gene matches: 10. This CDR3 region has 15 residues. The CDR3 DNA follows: TGCGCCAGCAGCAATCTCTGGACAGGTAGCTATGGCTACACCTTC. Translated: CASSNLWTGSYGYTF.

The DNA for the CDR3 is TGCGCCAGCAGCCAAGGAATATTACCCACTAGCACAGATACGCAGTATTTT. Its protein is CASSQGILPTSTDTQYF. The chain links TRBV4-1 to TRBJ2-3; D not resolved. The CDR3 spans 17 residues. V shed 1 base and J shed 0 bases, with 14 bases lying between them. Germline CDR1 is MGHRA and CDR2 is YSYEKL.

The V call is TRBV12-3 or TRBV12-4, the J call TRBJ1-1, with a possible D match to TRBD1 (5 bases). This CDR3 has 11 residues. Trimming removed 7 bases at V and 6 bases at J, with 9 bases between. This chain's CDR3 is CASTTGPEAFF. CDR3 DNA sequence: TGTGCCAGCACCACAGGTCCTGAAGCTTTCTTT.

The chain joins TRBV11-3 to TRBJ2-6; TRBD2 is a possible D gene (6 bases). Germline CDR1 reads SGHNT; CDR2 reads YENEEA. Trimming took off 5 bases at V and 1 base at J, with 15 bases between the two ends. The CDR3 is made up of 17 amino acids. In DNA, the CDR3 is TGTGCCAGCAGCCCCCGGACGGGAGAATCTGGGGCCAACGTCCTGACTTTC. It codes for CASSPRTGESGANVLTF. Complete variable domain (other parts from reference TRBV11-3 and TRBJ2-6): EAGVVQSPRYKIIEKKQPVAFWCNPISGHNTLYWYLQNLGQGPELLIRYENEEAVDDSQLPKDRFSAERLKGVDSTLKIQPAELGDSAVYLCASSPRTGESGANVLTFGAGSRLTVL.

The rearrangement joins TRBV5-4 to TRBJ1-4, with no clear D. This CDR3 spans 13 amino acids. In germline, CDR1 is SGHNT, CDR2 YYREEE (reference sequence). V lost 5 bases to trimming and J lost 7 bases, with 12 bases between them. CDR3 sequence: CASSDKVFEKLFF. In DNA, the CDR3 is TGTGCCAGCAGTGACAAAGTTTTTGAAAAACTGTTTTTT.

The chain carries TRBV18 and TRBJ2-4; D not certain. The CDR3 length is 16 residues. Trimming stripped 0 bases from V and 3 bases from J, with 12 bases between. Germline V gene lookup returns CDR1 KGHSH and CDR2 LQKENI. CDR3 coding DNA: TGTGCCAGCTCACCACCTGAGCAGGCTGACAAAAACATTCAGTACTTC. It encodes CASSPPEQADKNIQYF. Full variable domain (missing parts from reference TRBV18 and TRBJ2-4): NAGVMQNPRHLVRRRGQEARLRCSPMKGHSHVYWYRQLPEEGLKFMVYLQKENIIDESGMPKERFSAEFPKEGPSILRIQQVVRGDSAAYFCASSPPEQADKNIQYFGAGTRLSVL.

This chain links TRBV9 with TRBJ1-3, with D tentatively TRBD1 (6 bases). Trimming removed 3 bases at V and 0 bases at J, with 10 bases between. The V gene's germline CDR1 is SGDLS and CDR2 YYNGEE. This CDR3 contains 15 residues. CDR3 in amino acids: CASSDGQHSGNTIYF. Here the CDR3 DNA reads TGTGCCAGCAGCGACGGACAGCACTCTGGAAACACCATATATTTT.

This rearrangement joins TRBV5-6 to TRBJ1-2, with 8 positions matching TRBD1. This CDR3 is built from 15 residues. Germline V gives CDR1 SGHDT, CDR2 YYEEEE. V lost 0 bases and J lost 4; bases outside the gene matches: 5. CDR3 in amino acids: CASSLGDRGGYGYTF. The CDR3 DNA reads TGTGCCAGCAGCTTGGGCGACAGGGGAGGCTATGGCTACACCTTC.

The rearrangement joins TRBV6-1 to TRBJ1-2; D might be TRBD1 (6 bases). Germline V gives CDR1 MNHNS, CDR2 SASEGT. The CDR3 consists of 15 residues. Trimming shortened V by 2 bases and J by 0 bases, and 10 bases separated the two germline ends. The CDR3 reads CASSEPTGPNYGYTF. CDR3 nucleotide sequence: TGTGCCAGCAGTGAACCGACAGGACCTAACTATGGCTACACCTTC.

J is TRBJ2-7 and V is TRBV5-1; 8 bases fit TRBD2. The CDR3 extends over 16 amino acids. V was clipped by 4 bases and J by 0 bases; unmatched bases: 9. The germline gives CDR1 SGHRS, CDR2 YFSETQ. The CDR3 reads CASSPIAGGSSYEQYF. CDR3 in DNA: TGCGCCAGCAGCCCGATCGCGGGGGGCAGCTCCTACGAGCAGTACTTC.